The clone carrying this T cell receptor beta chain was counted ten times or more. Its antigen is still unknown. Time point meaning: newly diagnosed GD, antithyroid drugs for less than 3 months. RNA isolated from PBMCs was used to make the TCR library. The authors drew roughly 8.1 milliliters of peripheral blood into EDTA tubes. This record comes from a study of regulatory T cells in long-lasting Graves disease. Relying on iRepertoire HTBI primers and Arm-PCR of CDR3 regions, the team built TCR beta libraries. TCRdb re-analysed the multiplex PCR reads in MiXCR, keeping a single row per CDR3 protein. The sample contains under 250,000 distinct CDR3 sequences, around 21% of which appear only once. Study-wide findings and caveats: Segments TRBV28, TRBJ1-2 and TRBJ2-5 showed preferential usage in persistent disease.

Germline V lookup: CDR1 DFQATT, CDR2 SNEGSKA (reference sequence). The CDR3 runs 17 residues. V was clipped by 5 bases and J by 2 bases; unmatched bases: 14. The TCR originated in a female donor with Graves disease. The sequenced sample was peripheral blood mononuclear cells (PBMCs), obtained at new diagnosis, from a patient treated with antithyroid drugs. The chain has TRBV20-1 and TRBJ2-1; 8 bases map to TRBD2. CDR3 sequence (DNA): TGCAGTGCTCCCAAACCGGGACTAGGGGGGGCCTACAATGAGCAGTTCTTC. This gives the protein CSAPKPGLGGAYNEQFF.